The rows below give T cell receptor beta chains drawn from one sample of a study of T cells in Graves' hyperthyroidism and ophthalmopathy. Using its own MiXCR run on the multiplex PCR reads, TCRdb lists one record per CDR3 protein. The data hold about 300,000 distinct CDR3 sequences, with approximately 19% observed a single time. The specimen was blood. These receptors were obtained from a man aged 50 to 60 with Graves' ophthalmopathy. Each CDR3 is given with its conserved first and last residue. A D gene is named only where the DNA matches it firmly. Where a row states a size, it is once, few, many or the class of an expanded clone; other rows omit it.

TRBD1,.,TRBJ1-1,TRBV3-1,CASSPIQGTPEAFF,TGTGCCAGCAGCCCTATACAGGGGACCCCTGAAGCTTTCTTT
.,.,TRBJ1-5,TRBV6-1,CASSFDGPQHF,TGTGCCAGCAGCTTCGACGGGCCCCAGCATTTT
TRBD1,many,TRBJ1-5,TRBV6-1,CASTRTDRGNQPQHF,TGTGCCAGTACCCGGACGGACAGGGGAAATCAGCCCCAGCATTTT
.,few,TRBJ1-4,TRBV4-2,CASSQLRGATNEKLFF,TGTGCCAGCAGCCAACTTCGCGGGGCAACTAATGAAAAACTGTTTTTT